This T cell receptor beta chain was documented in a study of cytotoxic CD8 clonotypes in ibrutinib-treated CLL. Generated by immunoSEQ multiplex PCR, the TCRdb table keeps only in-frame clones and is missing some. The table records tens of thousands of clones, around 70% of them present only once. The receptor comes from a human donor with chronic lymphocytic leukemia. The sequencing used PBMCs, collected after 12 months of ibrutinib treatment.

The CDR3 sequence: CAWTRGGQATYGYTF. The DNA of the CDR3 is TGTGCCTGGACCCGGGGGGGACAGGCTACCTATGGCTACACCTTC. The chain is built from TRBV30 and TRBJ1-2, with 8 bases aligning to TRBD1. This CDR3 is 15 amino acids long. V lost 4 bases and J lost 4; bases outside the gene matches: 11. The germline gives CDR1 GTSNPN, CDR2 SVGIG (reference sequence).